This T cell receptor (beta chain) was sequenced during a study of T cell clonality in common variable immunodeficiency. Findings and limits, study-wide: Reportedly, TCR beta sequences from common variable immunodeficiency showed fewer deletions and N-nucleotide insertions.

V lost 2 bases and J lost 4; bases outside the gene matches: 6. This CDR3 is 15 amino acids long. Caucasian heritage predominated among both patients and controls. Many counts were recorded for this clone. Its target is not known. The read terminates 3 residues ahead of where the CDR3 ends, so the germline J gene completes it. Using immunoSEQ multiplex PCR, the repertoire was profiled, and TCRdb retains in-frame clones only, with some absent. This set yields roughly 42,000 clones and no singletons; the top ten hold 2.5% to 3%. The sample comprised peripheral blood mononuclear cells. The origin of this receptor is a person aged 18 to 70 in good health. This rearrangement joins TRBV12-3 or TRBV12-4 to TRBJ2-5, with 8 bases aligning to TRBD2. Incomplete CDR3 DNA: TGTGCCAGCAGTTTAACCGGGGGGGATGGAGAGACC. It encodes CASSLTGGDGET. The complete CDR3 sequence is CASSLTGGDGETQYF.